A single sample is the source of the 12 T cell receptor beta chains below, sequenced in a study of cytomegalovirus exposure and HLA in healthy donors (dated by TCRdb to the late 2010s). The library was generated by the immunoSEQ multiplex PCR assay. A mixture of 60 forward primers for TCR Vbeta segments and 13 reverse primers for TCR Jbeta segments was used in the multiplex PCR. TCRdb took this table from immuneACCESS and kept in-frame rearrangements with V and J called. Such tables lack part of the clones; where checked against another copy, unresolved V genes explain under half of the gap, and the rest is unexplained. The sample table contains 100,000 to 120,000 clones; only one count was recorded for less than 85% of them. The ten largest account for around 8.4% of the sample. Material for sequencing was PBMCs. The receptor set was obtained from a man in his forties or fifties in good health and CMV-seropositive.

The CDR3 reads CASSLPRQGTGELFF. The CDR3 nucleotides are TGTGCCAGCAGCTTACCCCGACAGGGCACCGGGGAGCTGTTTTTT. V is TRBV7-6 and J is TRBJ2-2, with 7 bases matching TRBD1. Germline V gives CDR1 SGHVS, CDR2 FNYEAQ. The CDR3 length is 15 residues. V was pared by 2 bases and J by 4 bases, with 4 bases of the junction left unmatched.

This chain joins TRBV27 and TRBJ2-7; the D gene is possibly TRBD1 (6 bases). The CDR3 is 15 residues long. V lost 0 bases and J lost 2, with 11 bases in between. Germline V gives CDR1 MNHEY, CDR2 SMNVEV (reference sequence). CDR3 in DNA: TGTGCCAGCAGTTTATCGACGGGACACCCCTACGAGCAGTACTTC. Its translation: CASSLSTGHPYEQYF.

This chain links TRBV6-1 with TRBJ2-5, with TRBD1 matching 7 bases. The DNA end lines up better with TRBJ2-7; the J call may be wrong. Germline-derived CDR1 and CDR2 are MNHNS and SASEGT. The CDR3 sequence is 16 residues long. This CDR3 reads CASNDGWTGPTYEQYF. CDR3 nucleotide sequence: TGTGCCAGCAATGACGGTTGGACAGGACCCACCTACGAGCAGTACTTC.

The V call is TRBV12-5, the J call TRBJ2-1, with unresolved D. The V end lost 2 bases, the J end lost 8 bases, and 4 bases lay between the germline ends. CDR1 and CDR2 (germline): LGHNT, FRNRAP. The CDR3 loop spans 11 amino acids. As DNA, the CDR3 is TGTGCTAGTGGTTTGATCTATGAGCAGTTCTTC. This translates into CASGLIYEQFF.

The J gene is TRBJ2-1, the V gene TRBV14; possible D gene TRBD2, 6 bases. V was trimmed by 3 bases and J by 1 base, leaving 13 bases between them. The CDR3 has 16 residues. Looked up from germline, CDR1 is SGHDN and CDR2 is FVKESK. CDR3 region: CASSHWEVPSYNEQFF. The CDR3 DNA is TGTGCCAGCAGCCATTGGGAGGTTCCATCCTACAATGAGCAGTTCTTC.

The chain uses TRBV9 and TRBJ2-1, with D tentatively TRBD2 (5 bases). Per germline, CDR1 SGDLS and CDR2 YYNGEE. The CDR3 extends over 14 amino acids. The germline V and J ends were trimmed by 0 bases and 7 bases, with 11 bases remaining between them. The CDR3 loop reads CASSVVPSRNEQFF. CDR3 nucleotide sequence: TGTGCCAGCAGCGTAGTCCCTAGCAGGAATGAGCAGTTCTTC. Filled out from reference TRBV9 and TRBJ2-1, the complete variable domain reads DSGVTQTPKHLITATGQRVTLRCSPRSGDLSVYWYQQSLDQGLQFLIQYYNGEERAKGNILERFSAQQFPDLHSELNLSSLELGDSALYFCASSVVPSRNEQFFGPGTRLTVL.

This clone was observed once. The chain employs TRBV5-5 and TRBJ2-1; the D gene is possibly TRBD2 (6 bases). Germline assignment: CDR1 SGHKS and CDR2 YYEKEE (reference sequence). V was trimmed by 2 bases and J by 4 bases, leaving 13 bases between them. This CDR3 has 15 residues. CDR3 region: CASSFRVREYNEQFF. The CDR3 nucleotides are TGTGCCAGCAGCTTCAGGGTACGGGAGTACAATGAGCAGTTCTTC.

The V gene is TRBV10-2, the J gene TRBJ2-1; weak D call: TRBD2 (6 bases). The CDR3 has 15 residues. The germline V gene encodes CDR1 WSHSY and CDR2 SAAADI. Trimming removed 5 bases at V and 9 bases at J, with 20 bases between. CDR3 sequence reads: CASSSLGTSTGEQFF. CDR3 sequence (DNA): TGCGCCAGCAGTTCCCTCGGCACTAGCACCGGTGAGCAGTTCTTC.

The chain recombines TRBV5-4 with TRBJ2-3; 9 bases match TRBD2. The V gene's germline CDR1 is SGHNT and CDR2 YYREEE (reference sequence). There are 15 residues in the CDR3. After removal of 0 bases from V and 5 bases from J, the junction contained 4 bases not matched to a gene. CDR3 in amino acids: CASSLGGRAGDTQYF. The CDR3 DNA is TGTGCCAGCAGCTTGGGCGGGAGGGCCGGAGATACGCAGTATTTT.

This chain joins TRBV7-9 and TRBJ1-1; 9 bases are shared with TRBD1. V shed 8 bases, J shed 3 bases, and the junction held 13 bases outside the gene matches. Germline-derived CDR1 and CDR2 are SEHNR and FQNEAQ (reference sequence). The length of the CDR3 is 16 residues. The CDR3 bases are TGTGCCAGCCCACCGGGACAGGGTATTAGGGACACTGAAGCTTTCTTT. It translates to CASPPGQGIRDTEAFF. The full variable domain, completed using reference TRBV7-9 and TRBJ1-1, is DTGVSQNPRHKITKRGQNVTFRCDPISEHNRLYWYRQTLGQGPEFLTYFQNEAQLEKSRLLSDRFSAERPKGSFSTLEIQRTEQGDSAMYLCASPPGQGIRDTEAFFGQGTRLTVV.

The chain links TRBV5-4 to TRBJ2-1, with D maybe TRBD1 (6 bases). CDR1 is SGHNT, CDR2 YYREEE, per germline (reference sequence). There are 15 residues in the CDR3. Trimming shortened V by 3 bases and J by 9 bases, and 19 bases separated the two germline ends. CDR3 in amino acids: CASSSDRSPTIEQFF. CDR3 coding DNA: TGTGCCAGCAGCTCTGACAGGTCGCCTACAATTGAGCAGTTCTTC.

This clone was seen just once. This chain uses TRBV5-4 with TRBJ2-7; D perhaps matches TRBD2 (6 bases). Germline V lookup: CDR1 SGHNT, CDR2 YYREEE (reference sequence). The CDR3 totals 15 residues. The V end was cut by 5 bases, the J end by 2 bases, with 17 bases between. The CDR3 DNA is TGTGCCAGCAGGGCATGGGGACGGACTACCTACGAGCAGTACTTC. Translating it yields CASRAWGRTTYEQYF.